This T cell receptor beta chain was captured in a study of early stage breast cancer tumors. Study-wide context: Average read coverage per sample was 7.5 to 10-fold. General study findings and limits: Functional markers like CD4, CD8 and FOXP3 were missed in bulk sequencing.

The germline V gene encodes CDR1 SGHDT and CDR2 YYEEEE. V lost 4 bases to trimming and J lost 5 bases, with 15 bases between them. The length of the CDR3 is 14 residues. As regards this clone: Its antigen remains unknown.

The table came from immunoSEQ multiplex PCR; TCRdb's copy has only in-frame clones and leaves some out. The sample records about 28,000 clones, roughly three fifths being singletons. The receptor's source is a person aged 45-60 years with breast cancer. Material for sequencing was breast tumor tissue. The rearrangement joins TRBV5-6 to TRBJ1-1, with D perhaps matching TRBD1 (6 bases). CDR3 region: CASSNSGVRTEAFF. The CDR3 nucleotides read TGTGCCAGCAGCAACTCAGGGGTTCGAACTGAAGCTTTCTTT.